A selection of T cell receptor beta chains follows, all from one sample in a study of blood T cells in healthy people across ages. TCRdb reprocessed the 5' RACE reads with MiXCR, giving one entry per CDR3 protein. The repertoire consists of 1,500,000 or so distinct CDR3 sequences, with 45% to 70% occurring once and the leading ten covering over 6.5%. The sequenced sample was blood. These receptors came from a man aged 18 to 30 in good health. Both conserved end residues are part of each CDR3. The D gene is left open where the match is weak. Rows may omit the clone size; those that give it use once, few, many or a size class.

J,length,size,V,D,CDR3,DNA
TRBJ2-1,15,NA,TRBV20-1,NA,CSATPLDNSYNEQFF,TGCAGTGCTACGCCGCTGGACAACTCCTACAATGAGCAGTTCTTC
TRBJ2-7,15,few,TRBV27,TRBD2,CASSITSGTIYEQYF,TGTGCCAGCAGCATTACTAGCGGGACTATCTACGAGCAGTACTTC
TRBJ1-2,14,NA,TRBV6-5,TRBD1,CASTGQGANYGYTF,TGTGCCAGCACTGGACAGGGGGCCAACTATGGCTACACCTTC
TRBJ1-1,13,few,TRBV27,NA,CASSVRVGTEAFF,TGTGCCAGCAGTGTCCGTGTTGGCACTGAAGCTTTCTTT
TRBJ2-1,11,NA,TRBV28,NA,CASKSYNEQFF,TGTGCCAGCAAGTCCTACAATGAGCAGTTCTTC
TRBJ2-1,18,NA,TRBV7-8,NA,CASSSIAGVYSSYNEQFF,TGTGCCAGCAGCTCGATAGCAGGAGTCTACAGCTCCTACAATGAGCAGTTCTTC
TRBJ2-7,15,NA,TRBV4-1,TRBD1,CASSQGTGYSYEQYF,TGCGCCAGCAGCCAAGGGACAGGATACTCCTACGAGCAGTACTTC
TRBJ2-3,15,NA,TRBV28,TRBD2,CASSASGGPADTQYF,TGTGCCAGCAGTGCCAGCGGGGGGCCCGCAGATACGCAGTATTTT
TRBJ1-4,14,NA,TRBV15,NA,CATSRVRVYEKLFF,TGTGCCACCAGCAGAGTCAGGGTTTATGAAAAACTGTTTTTT
TRBJ2-1,12,NA,TRBV6-2/TRBV6-3,NA,CASSTGFPEQFF,TGTGCCAGCTCAACAGGGTTTCCTGAGCAGTTCTTC
TRBJ2-1,17,NA,TRBV7-9,NA,CASSPTLRTSSYNEQFF,TGTGCCAGCAGCCCCACACTTCGGACAAGCTCCTACAATGAGCAGTTCTTC
TRBJ2-5,15,few,TRBV6-5,TRBD2,CASSWGGRSTETQYF,TGTGCCAGCAGTTGGGGGGGTCGGAGCACGGAGACCCAGTACTTC
TRBJ2-1,16,NA,TRBV20-1,NA,CSASSFQVGGLDEQFF,TGCAGTGCTAGTTCGTTCCAGGTAGGCGGGTTGGATGAGCAGTTCTTC
TRBJ1-5,15,few,TRBV20-1,NA,CSAPSPMASNQPQHF,TGCAGTGCCCCTAGCCCTATGGCAAGCAATCAGCCCCAGCATTTT
TRBJ2-5,14,few,TRBV20-1,TRBD1,CSADDRAVQETQYF,TGCAGTGCGGACGACAGGGCTGTCCAAGAGACCCAGTACTTC
TRBJ1-2,16,NA,TRBV4-1,NA,CASSLRIGEGLNGYTF,TGCGCCAGCAGCCTAAGAATAGGGGAAGGTTTGAATGGCTACACCTTC
TRBJ2-5,17,NA,TRBV4-3,TRBD2,CASSHPVGSSGVQTQYF,TGCGCCAGCAGCCACCCCGTAGGATCTAGCGGGGTACAGACCCAGTACTTC
TRBJ2-5,16,few,TRBV4-2,NA,CASSQEEGGFQETQYF,TGTGCCAGCAGCCAAGAGGAGGGGGGATTCCAAGAGACCCAGTACTTC
TRBJ2-7,13,NA,TRBV20-1,NA,CSAPRDTSYEQYF,TGCAGTGCCCCCCGGGACACCTCCTACGAGCAGTACTTC
TRBJ2-7,15,NA,TRBV11-1,NA,CASSLIGPANYEQYF,TGTGCCAGCAGCTTAATAGGTCCAGCTAACTACGAGCAGTACTTC
TRBJ2-1,13,few,TRBV7-9,TRBD2,CASSPWGGNEQFF,TGTGCCAGCAGCCCATGGGGGGGGAATGAGCAGTTCTTC
TRBJ2-1,14,NA,TRBV7-9,TRBD1,CASSDRGSNNEQFF,TGTGCCAGCAGCGACAGGGGTAGTAACAATGAGCAGTTCTTC
TRBJ1-2,16,once,TRBV5-1,NA,CASSSLSSGSLYGYTF,TGCGCCAGCAGCTCGCTTTCATCCGGGTCTCTCTATGGCTACACCTTC
TRBJ2-4,16,few,TRBV4-2,NA,CASSRNPAGTENIQYF,TGTGCCAGCAGCCGAAACCCTGCCGGGACCGAAAACATTCAGTACTTC
TRBJ2-4,13,once,TRBV29-1,NA,CSVEKGQKNSQYF,TGCAGCGTTGAAAAAGGGCAGAAAAACAGTCAGTACTTC
TRBJ2-3,16,NA,TRBV6-1,NA,CASSPNRPWLGDTQYF,TGTGCCAGCAGTCCAAACCGGCCCTGGCTTGGAGATACGCAGTATTTT
TRBJ2-1,15,NA,TRBV27,TRBD2,CASSPGGSSYNEQFF,TGTGCCAGCAGTCCGGGAGGCAGCTCCTACAATGAGCAGTTCTTC
TRBJ2-5,13,few,TRBV5-5,TRBD1,CASTGQGRETQYF,TGTGCCAGCACCGGACAGGGGAGGGAGACCCAGTACTTC
TRBJ2-3,13,NA,TRBV7-6,NA,CASSFFDGDTQYF,TGTGCCAGCAGCTTCTTTGATGGTGATACGCAGTATTTT
TRBJ2-1,15,NA,TRBV20-1,TRBD2,CSAETGTNGANEQFF,TGCAGTGCCGAGACGGGGACTAACGGGGCGAATGAGCAGTTCTTC
TRBJ2-7,15,NA,TRBV18,NA,CASSPTIVDSYEQYF,TGTGCCAGCTCACCAACTATCGTCGACTCCTACGAGCAGTACTTC
TRBJ2-1,17,NA,TRBV29-1,TRBD2,CSVGGTSGRAPYNEQFF,TGCAGCGTTGGGGGGACTAGCGGGAGGGCCCCCTACAATGAGCAGTTCTTC
TRBJ1-2,17,few,TRBV6-5,TRBD1,CASSYTRQGRANYGYTF,TGTGCCAGCAGTTACACCAGACAGGGACGTGCTAACTATGGCTACACCTTC
TRBJ1-1,15,NA,TRBV6-6,NA,CASSFLPTGNTEAFF,TGTGCCAGCAGTTTTCTACCAACAGGGAACACTGAAGCTTTCTTT
TRBJ2-1,14,NA,TRBV6-2/TRBV6-3,TRBD2,CASSISGEFNEQFF,TGTGCCAGCAGCATTAGCGGGGAGTTCAATGAGCAGTTCTTC
TRBJ2-3,13,NA,TRBV25-1,NA,CASSTRGEHTQYF,TGTGCCAGCAGTACTCGCGGGGAGCATACGCAGTATTTT
TRBJ2-3,14,NA,TRBV29-1,TRBD2,CSVGLADITDTQYF,TGCAGCGTTGGACTAGCGGACATCACAGATACGCAGTATTTT
TRBJ1-6,16,once,TRBV5-6,TRBD1,CASSERQGSYNSPLHF,TGTGCCAGCAGCGAGCGACAGGGGTCCTATAATTCACCCCTCCACTTT
TRBJ2-3,15,NA,TRBV10-1,TRBD2,CASSEVAGGWNTQYF,TGCGCCAGCAGTGAGGTAGCGGGAGGATGGAATACGCAGTATTTT
TRBJ2-4,13,NA,TRBV12-3/TRBV12-4,NA,CASSTGHKNIQYF,TGTGCCAGCAGCACGGGACATAAAAACATTCAGTACTTC
TRBJ2-3,15,few,TRBV4-3,NA,CASSQSWVSTDTQYF,TGCGCCAGCAGCCAAAGCTGGGTAAGCACAGATACGCAGTATTTT
TRBJ2-3,15,NA,TRBV5-1,TRBD1,CASSPRDRGSRTQYF,TGCGCCAGCAGCCCTCGGGACAGGGGGAGTCGTACGCAGTATTTT
TRBJ2-1,13,NA,TRBV27,NA,CASSLATCNEQFF,TGTGCCAGCAGCCTAGCTACCTGCAATGAGCAGTTCTTC
TRBJ2-7,15,NA,TRBV7-6,NA,CASSLVARSSYEQYF,TGTGCCAGCAGCTTAGTGGCGAGAAGCTCCTACGAGCAGTACTTC
TRBJ2-5,12,NA,TRBV6-6,NA,CASSYPFETQYF,TGTGCCAGCAGTTACCCTTTCGAGACCCAGTACTTC
TRBJ1-6,14,NA,TRBV12-3/TRBV12-4,TRBD1,CASLDRGVNSPLHF,TGTGCCAGCCTCGACAGGGGTGTGAATTCACCCCTCCACTTT
TRBJ1-2,14,NA,TRBV27,TRBD1,CASKGQGVYYGYTF,TGTGCCAGCAAGGGACAGGGTGTATACTATGGCTACACCTTC
TRBJ1-1,15,NA,TRBV12-3/TRBV12-4,TRBD1,CASRGGTGLRTEAFF,TGTGCCAGCAGGGGCGGGACAGGGTTACGAACTGAAGCTTTCTTT